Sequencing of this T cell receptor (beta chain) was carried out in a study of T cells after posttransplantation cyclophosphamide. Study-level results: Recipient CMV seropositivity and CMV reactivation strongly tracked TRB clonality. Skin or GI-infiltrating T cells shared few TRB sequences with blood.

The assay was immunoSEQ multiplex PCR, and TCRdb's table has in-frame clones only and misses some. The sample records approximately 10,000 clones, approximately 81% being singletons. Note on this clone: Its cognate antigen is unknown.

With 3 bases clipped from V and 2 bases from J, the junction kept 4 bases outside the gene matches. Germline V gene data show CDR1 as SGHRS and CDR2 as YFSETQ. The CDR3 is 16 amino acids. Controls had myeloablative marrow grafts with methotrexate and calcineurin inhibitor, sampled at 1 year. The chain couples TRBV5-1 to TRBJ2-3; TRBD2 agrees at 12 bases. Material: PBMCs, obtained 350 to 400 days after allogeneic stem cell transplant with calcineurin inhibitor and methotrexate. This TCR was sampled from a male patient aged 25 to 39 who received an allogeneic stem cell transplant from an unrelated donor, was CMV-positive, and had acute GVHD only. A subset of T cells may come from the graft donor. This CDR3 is CASSSTSGGVTDTQYF. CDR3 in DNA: TGCGCCAGCAGCTCGACTAGCGGGGGCGTCACAGATACGCAGTATTTT.